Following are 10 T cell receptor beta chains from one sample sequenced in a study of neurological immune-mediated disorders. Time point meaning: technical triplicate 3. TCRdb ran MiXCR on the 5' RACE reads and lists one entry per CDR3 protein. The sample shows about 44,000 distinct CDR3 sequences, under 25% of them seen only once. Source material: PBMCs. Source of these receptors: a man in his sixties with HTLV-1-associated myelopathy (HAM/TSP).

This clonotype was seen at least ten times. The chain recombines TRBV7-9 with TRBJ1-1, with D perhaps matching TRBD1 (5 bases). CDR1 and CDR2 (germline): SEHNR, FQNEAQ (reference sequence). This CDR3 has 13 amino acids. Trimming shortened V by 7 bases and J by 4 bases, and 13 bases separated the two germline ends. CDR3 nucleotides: TGTGCCAGCACGCAGGGTTCCGGCACTGAAGCTTTCTTT. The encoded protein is CASTQGSGTEAFF.

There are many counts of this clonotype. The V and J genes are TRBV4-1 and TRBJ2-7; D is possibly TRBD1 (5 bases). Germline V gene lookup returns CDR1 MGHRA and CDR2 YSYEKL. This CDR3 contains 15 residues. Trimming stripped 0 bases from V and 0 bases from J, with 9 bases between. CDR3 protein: CASSQEWTSSYEQYF. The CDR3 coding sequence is TGCGCCAGCAGCCAAGAATGGACATCCTCCTACGAGCAGTACTTC.

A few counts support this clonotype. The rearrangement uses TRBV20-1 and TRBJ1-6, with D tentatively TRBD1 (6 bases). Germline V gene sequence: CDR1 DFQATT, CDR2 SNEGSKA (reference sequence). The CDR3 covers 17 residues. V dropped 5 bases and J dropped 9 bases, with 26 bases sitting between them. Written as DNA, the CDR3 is TGCAGTGCTGAGAATCCTTTCTCAGGGGCCGGAACTTCACCCCTCCACTTT. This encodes CSAENPFSGAGTSPLHF.

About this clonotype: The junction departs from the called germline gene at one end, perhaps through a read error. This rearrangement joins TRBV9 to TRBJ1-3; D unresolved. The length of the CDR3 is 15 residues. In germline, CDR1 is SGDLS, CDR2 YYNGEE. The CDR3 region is CASSALAYSGNSIYF. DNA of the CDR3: TGTGCCAGCAGCGCTCTAGCGTACTCAGGAAACAGCATATATTTT.

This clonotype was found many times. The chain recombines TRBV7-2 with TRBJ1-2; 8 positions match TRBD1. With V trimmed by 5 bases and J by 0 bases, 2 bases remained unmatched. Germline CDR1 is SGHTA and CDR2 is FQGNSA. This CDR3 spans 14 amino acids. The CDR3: CASSPDRANYGYTF. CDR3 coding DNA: TGTGCCAGCAGCCCGGACAGGGCTAACTATGGCTACACCTTC.

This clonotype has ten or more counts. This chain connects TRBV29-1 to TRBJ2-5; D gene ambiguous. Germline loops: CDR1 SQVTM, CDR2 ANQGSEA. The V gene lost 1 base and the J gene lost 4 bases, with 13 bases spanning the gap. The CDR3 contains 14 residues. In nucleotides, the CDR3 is TGCAGCGTTGAAGGGGGTAGAGGCGCAGAGACCCAGTACTTC. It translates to CSVEGGRGAETQYF. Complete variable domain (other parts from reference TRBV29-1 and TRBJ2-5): SAVISQKPSRDICQRGTSLTIQCQVDSQVTMMFWYRQQPGQSLTLIATANQGSEATYESGFVIDKFPISRPNLTFSTLTVSNMSPEDSSIYLCSVEGGRGAETQYFGPGTRLLVL.

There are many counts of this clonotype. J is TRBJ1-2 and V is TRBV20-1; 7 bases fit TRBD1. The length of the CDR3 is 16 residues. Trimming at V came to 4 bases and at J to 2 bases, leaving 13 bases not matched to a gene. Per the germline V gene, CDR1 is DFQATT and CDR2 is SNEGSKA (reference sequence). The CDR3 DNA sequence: TGCAGTGCTATCGGAGGCCCGGGACAGAGGAACTATGGCTACACCTTC. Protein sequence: CSAIGGPGQRNYGYTF.

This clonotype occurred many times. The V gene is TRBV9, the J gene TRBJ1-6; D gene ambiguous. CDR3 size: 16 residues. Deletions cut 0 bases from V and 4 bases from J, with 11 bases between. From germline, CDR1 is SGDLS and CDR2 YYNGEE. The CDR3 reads CASSVETEIYNSPLHF. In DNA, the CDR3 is TGTGCCAGCAGCGTAGAGACCGAGATTTATAATTCACCCCTCCACTTT.

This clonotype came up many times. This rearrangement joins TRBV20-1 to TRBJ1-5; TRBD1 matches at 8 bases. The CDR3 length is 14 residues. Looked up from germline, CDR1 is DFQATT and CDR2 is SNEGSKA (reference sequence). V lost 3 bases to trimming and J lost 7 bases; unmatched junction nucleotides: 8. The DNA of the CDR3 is TGCAGTGCTAGTGACGGACAGGGTGAACAGCCCCAGCATTTT. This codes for CSASDGQGEQPQHF.

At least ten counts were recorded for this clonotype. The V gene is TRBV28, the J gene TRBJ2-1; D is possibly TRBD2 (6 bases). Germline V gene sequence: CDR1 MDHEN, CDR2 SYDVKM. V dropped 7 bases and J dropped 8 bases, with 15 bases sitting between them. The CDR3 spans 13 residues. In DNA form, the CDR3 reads TGTGCCAGCACCGGCGCGGGGTTCCATGAGCAGTTCTTC. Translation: CASTGAGFHEQFF.